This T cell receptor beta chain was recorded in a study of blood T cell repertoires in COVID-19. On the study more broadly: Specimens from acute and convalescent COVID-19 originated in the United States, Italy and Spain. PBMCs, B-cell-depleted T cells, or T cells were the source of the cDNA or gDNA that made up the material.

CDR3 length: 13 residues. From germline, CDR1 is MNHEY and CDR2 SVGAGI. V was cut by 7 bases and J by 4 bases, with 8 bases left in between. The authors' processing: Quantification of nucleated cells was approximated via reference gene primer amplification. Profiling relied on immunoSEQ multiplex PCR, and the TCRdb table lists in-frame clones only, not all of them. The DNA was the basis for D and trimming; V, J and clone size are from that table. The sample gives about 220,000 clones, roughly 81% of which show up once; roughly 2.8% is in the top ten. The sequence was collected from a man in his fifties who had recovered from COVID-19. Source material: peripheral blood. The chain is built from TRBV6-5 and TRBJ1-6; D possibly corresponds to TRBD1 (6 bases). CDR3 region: CASMDSYNSPLHF. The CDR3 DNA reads TGTGCCAGCATGGACAGTTATAATTCACCCCTCCACTTT.